The rows below give T cell receptor beta chains drawn from one sample of a study of beta chain features in type 1 diabetes. Assay: immunoSEQ multiplex PCR; the TCRdb copy retains only in-frame clones and omits some. The table has 330,000 or so clones, roughly an eighth seen once. The sample consisted of naive CD4+ T cells from blood. Receptor source: a woman younger than 30 with type 1 diabetes. Both conserved end residues are part of each CDR3. Each record gives: D gene, clone size, V gene, J gene, CDR3 DNA, CDR3 protein. A D gene is named only where the DNA matches it firmly. Clone size is shown for a subset of rows, as once, few, many or a class of expanded clone.

>.|.|TRBV29-1|TRBJ2-3
TGCAGCGTTCGGGCAGGGGCGGTCGTGGGGGATACGCAGTATTTT
CSVRAGAVVGDTQYF
>.|.|TRBV28|TRBJ2-7
TGTGCCAGCGGGGGGATCCTATCCTACGAGCAGTACTTC
CASGGILSYEQYF
>.|.|TRBV4-3|TRBJ1-2
TGCGCCAGCAGCCAATGGGGGGGCGGTGGCTACACCTTC
CASSQWGGGGYTF
>TRBD2|few|TRBV7-2|TRBJ2-5
TGTGCCAGCAGCCCGGGACTAGCGGGAGTCCAAGAGACCCAGTACTTC
CASSPGLAGVQETQYF
>TRBD2|few|TRBV11-2|TRBJ2-5
TGTGCCAGCAGCCCAGGGACTAGCGTCGAGACCCAGTACTTC
CASSPGTSVETQYF
>TRBD2|few|TRBV4-1|TRBJ2-7
TGCGCCAGCAGCCTAGCGGGAGGGCCGACCTACGAGCAGTACTTC
CASSLAGGPTYEQYF
>.|.|TRBV2|TRBJ1-4
TGTGCCAGCACCCTGCGGTACGAAAAACTGTTTTTT
CASTLRYEKLFF
>.|.|TRBV30|TRBJ1-1
TGTGCCTGGAGAACAGGGATTTCCGCAGGGTCTTTCTTT
CAWRTGISAGSFF
>TRBD1|few|TRBV7-2|TRBJ2-2
TGTGCCAGCAGCTTACAGGGGGCATCCGGGGAGCTGTTTTTT
CASSLQGASGELFF
>.|.|TRBV28|TRBJ2-3
TGTGCCAGCAGCCTTCAGCAGGGTGGTTGGTATTTT
CASSLQQGGWYF
>TRBD1|few|TRBV4-1|TRBJ2-7
TGCGCCAGCAGCCATGGGACAGGGGGTGTATACGAGCAGTACTTC
CASSHGTGGVYEQYF
>.|.|TRBV28|TRBJ2-6
TGTGCCAGCAGTTTGAGTGGGGCCAACGTCCTGACTTTC
CASSLSGANVLTF
>TRBD1|.|TRBV18|TRBJ1-6
TGTGCCAGCTCACCGGTCCCACAGGGGAAATCACCCCTCCACTTT
CASSPVPQGKSPLHF
>TRBD1|few|TRBV9|TRBJ1-2
TGTGCCAGCAGCGGGACAGGCTATGGCTACACCTTC
CASSGTGYGYTF
>.|few|TRBV9|TRBJ1-1
TGTGCCAGCAGTCTAACCGGGGTTGTGAACACTGAAGCTTTCTTT
CASSLTGVVNTEAFF
>.|.|TRBV7-8|TRBJ2-7
TGTGCCAGCAGCGAGAGACAGGTGATGAGCTACGAGCAGTACTTC
CASSERQVMSYEQYF
>TRBD1|.|TRBV16|TRBJ1-2
TGTGCCAGCAGCTTGACAGGGGGCTATGGCTACACCTTC
CASSLTGGYGYTF
>.|.|TRBV5-4|TRBJ2-2
TGTGCCAGCAGCCCAGGTCTAAACTCAGGGGCCGGGGAGCTGTTTTTT
CASSPGLNSGAGELFF
>TRBD1|few|TRBV2|TRBJ1-3
TGTGCCAGCAGGAGGGGGGACAGCTCTGGAAACACCATATATTTT
CASRRGDSSGNTIYF
>.|few|TRBV7-2|TRBJ2-7
TGTGCCAGCAGCTTGAGAACAGGAACCTACGAGCAGTACTTC
CASSLRTGTYEQYF
>.|.|TRBV19|TRBJ2-5
TGTGCCAGTAGTATACAGGGGTTGGAGACCCAGTACTTC
CASSIQGLETQYF
>.|few|TRBV25-1|TRBJ2-7
TGTGCCAGCAGTGAGGCAGGGCGTATCTACGAGCAGTACTTC
CASSEAGRIYEQYF
>.|few|TRBV28|TRBJ2-1
TGTGCCAGCAGTTTGGGTCGGGCGGGTACGGATGAGCAGTTCTTC
CASSLGRAGTDEQFF
>.|once|TRBV6-5|TRBJ1-2
TGTGCCAGCAGTTACAGGAGCCCTAACTATGGCTACACCTTC
CASSYRSPNYGYTF
>.|.|TRBV7-9|TRBJ2-2
TGTGCCAGCAGCTTAAGTCGGGGGAACACCGGGGAGCTGTTTTTT
CASSLSRGNTGELFF
>TRBD1|.|TRBV4-3|TRBJ1-2
TGCGCCAGCAGCCAAGCCGGGACAGGAGTTCTAATAGGTGGCTACACCTTC
CASSQAGTGVLIGGYTF
>TRBD2|few|TRBV9|TRBJ2-1
TGTGCCAGCAGCGGAGGGAGCGGGAGAGGGTACAATGAGCAGTTCTTC
CASSGGSGRGYNEQFF
>TRBD1|few|TRBV7-9|TRBJ1-5
TGTGCCAGCAGTAGGGACAGGGAGGATCAGCCCCAGCATTTT
CASSRDREDQPQHF
>.|.|TRBV5-4|TRBJ2-7
TGTGCCAGCAGCCCTAAATCCGGGGGTTACGAGCAGTACTTC
CASSPKSGGYEQYF
>TRBD1|few|TRBV6-5|TRBJ1-4
TGTGCCAGCAGTTCGGGACAGGGGAATGAAAAACTGTTTTTT
CASSSGQGNEKLFF
>TRBD2|.|TRBV2|TRBJ2-7
TGTGCCAGCAGTGGGGGGGGAAACTCCTACGAGCAGTACTTC
CASSGGGNSYEQYF
>TRBD1|few|TRBV7-8|TRBJ2-5
TGTGCCAGCAGCCCGGAGGACAGGCGCCAAGAGACCCAGTACTTC
CASSPEDRRQETQYF
>.|few|TRBV29-1|TRBJ2-3
TGCAGCGTTGTGCAGGGGAGCACAGATACGCAGTATTTT
CSVVQGSTDTQYF